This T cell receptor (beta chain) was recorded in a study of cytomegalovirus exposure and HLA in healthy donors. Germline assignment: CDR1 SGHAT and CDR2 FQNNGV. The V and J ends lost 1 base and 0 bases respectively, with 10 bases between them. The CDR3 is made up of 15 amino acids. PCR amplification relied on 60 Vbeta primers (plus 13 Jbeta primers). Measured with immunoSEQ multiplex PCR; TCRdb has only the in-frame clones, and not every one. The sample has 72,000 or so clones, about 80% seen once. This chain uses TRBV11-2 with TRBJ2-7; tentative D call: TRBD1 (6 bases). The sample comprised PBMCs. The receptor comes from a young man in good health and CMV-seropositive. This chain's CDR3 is CASSLGSGVSYEQYF. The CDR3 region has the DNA TGTGCCAGCAGCTTAGGGTCAGGGGTCTCCTACGAGCAGTACTTC.